This TCR beta chain derives from a study of blood T cell repertoires in COVID-19. Sequencing used immunoSEQ multiplex PCR; TCRdb keeps in-frame clones, though not all of them. The sample includes around 160,000 clones, roughly 90% of them seen just once. CDR1 and CDR2 (germline): MDHEN, SYDVKM. The CDR3 spans 13 residues. Trimming removed 6 bases from V and 0 bases from J, with 7 bases in between. The chain carries TRBV28 and TRBJ2-3; D unresolved. Sequenced material: PBMCs or T cells enriched from blood (not recorded which). This clonotype was sampled from a woman aged 40 to 50 who had been exposed to COVID-19. In DNA form, the CDR3 reads TGTGCCAGCAGCGTCACTAGCACAGATACGCAGTATTTT. Its translation is CASSVTSTDTQYF.